This T cell receptor (beta chain) was recovered during a study of identical twins. This clonotype was seen only a few times. Per germline, CDR1 MDHEN and CDR2 SYDVKM. V shed 2 bases and J 5 bases; nucleotides not matched to a gene: 6. The CDR3 runs to 15 residues. TCRdb reprocessed the 5' RACE reads via MiXCR and lists one record per CDR3 protein. This sample has around 340,000 distinct CDR3 sequences, with roughly an eighth found just once. These sequences were also reported in another study, on yellow fever vaccine responses in identical twins.

Sequenced input: CD8+ T cells sorted from blood. The V call is TRBV28, the J call TRBJ1-5; 7 nucleotides agree with TRBD1. The receptor's source is a woman between 18 and 29 years old in good health. DNA for the CDR3: TGTGCCAGCAGTTTACGGCTAGGGGGCCATCAGCCCCAGCATTTT. It codes for CASSLRLGGHQPQHF. The variable domain in full, with the rest retrieved from reference TRBV28 and TRBJ1-5, is DVKVTQSSRYLVKRTGEKVFLECVQDMDHENMFWYRQDPGLGLRLIYFSYDVKMKEKGDIPEGYSVSREKKERFSLILESASTNQTSMYLCASSLRLGGHQPQHFGDGTRLSIL.